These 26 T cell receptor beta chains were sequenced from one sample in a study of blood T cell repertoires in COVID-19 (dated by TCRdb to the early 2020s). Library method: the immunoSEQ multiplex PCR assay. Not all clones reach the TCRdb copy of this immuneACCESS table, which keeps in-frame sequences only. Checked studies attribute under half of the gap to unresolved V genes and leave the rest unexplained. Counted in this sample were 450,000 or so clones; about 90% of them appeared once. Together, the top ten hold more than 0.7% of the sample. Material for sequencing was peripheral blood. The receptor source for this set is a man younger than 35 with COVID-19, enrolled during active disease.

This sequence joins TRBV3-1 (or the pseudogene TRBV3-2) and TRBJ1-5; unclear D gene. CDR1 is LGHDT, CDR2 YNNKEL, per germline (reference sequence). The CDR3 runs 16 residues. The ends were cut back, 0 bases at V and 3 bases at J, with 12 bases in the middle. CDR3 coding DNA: TGTGCCAGCAGCCAAGACTCCGGGGTCCTCAATCAGCCCCAGCATTTT. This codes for CASSQDSGVLNQPQHF.

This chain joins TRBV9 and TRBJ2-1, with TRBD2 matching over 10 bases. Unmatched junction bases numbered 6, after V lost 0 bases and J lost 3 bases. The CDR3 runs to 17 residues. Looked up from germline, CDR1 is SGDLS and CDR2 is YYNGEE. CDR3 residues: CASSVGAGGPIYNEQFF. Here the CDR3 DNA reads TGTGCCAGCAGCGTAGGAGCGGGAGGGCCCATCTACAATGAGCAGTTCTTC. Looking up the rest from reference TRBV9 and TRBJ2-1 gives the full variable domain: DSGVTQTPKHLITATGQRVTLRCSPRSGDLSVYWYQQSLDQGLQFLIQYYNGEERAKGNILERFSAQQFPDLHSELNLSSLELGDSALYFCASSVGAGGPIYNEQFFGPGTRLTVL.

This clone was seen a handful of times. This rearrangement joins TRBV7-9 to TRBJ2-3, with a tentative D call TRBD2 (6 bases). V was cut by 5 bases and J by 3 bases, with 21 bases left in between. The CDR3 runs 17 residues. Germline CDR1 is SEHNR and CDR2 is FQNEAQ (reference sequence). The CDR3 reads CASSLQLSGGRTDTQYF. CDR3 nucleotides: TGTGCCAGCAGCCTACAACTTTCTGGGGGGAGGACAGATACGCAGTATTTT. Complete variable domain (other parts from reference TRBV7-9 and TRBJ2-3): DTGVSQNPRHKITKRGQNVTFRCDPISEHNRLYWYRQTLGQGPEFLTYFQNEAQLEKSRLLSDRFSAERPKGSFSTLEIQRTEQGDSAMYLCASSLQLSGGRTDTQYFGPGTRLTVL.

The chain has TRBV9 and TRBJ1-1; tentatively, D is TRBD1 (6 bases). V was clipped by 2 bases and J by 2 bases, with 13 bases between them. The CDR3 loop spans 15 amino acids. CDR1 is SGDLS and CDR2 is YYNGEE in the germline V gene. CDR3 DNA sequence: TGTGCCAGCAGCGTCGAACAGGGAGTTAACACTGAAGCTTTCTTT. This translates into CASSVEQGVNTEAFF.

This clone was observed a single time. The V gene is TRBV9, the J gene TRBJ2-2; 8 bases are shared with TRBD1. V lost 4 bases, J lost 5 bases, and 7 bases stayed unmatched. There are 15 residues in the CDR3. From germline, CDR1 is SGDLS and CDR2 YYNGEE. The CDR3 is CASSRSTGATGELFF. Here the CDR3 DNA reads TGTGCCAGCAGCCGCTCGACAGGGGCTACCGGGGAGCTGTTTTTT. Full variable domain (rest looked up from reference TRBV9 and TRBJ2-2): DSGVTQTPKHLITATGQRVTLRCSPRSGDLSVYWYQQSLDQGLQFLIQYYNGEERAKGNILERFSAQQFPDLHSELNLSSLELGDSALYFCASSRSTGATGELFFGEGSRLTVL.

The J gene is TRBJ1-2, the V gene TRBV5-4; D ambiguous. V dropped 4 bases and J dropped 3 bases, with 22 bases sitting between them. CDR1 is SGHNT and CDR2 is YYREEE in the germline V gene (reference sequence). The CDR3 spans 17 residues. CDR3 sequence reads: CASSNLLEVRGDYGYTF. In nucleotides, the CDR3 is TGTGCCAGCAGCAACCTCCTGGAGGTGAGAGGTGACTATGGCTACACCTTC.

CDR3 nucleotide sequence: TGTGCCAGCAGCGTAGGAGCGACCTCCTCCTACGAGCAGTACTTC. This gives the protein CASSVGATSSYEQYF. This chain connects TRBV9 to TRBJ2-7; D is unclear. Germline values: CDR1 SGDLS, CDR2 YYNGEE. The CDR3 length is 15 residues. Trimming left V 0 bases short and J 0 bases short, with 10 bases between. Based on the CDR3 plus reference TRBV9 and TRBJ2-7, the full variable domain is DSGVTQTPKHLITATGQRVTLRCSPRSGDLSVYWYQQSLDQGLQFLIQYYNGEERAKGNILERFSAQQFPDLHSELNLSSLELGDSALYFCASSVGATSSYEQYFGPGTRLTVT.

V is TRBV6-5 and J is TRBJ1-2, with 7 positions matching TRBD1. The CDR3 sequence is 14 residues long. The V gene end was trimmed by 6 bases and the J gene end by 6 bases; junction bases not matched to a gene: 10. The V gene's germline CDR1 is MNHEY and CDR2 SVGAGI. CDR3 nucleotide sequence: TGTGCCAGCAGAAGCCAGGGGGGTCTAAATGGCTACACCTTC. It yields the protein CASRSQGGLNGYTF.

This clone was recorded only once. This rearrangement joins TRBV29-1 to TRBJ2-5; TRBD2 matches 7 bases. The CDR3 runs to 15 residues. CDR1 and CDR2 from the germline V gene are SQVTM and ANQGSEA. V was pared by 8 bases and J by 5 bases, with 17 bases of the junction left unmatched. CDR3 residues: CSFSLSRTRVETQYF. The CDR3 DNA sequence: TGCAGCTTCTCCTTATCTCGGACTAGGGTGGAGACCCAGTACTTC. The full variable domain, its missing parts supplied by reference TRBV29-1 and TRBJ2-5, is SAVISQKPSRDICQRGTSLTIQCQVDSQVTMMFWYRQQPGQSLTLIATANQGSEATYESGFVIDKFPISRPNLTFSTLTVSNMSPEDSSIYLCSFSLSRTRVETQYFGPGTRLLVL.

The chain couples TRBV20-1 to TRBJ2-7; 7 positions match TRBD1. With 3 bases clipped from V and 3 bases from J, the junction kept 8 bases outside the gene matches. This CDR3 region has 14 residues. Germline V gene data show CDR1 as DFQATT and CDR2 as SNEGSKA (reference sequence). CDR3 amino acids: CSASGLRGHYEQYF. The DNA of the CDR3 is TGCAGTGCTAGTGGTTTGAGGGGGCACTACGAGCAGTACTTC.

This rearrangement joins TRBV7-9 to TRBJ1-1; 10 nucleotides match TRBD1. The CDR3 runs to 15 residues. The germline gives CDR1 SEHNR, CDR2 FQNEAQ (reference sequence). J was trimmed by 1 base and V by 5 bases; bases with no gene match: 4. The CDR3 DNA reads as TGTGCCAGCAGCCAGACAGGGGGCGCGAACACTGAAGCTTTCTTT. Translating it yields CASSQTGGANTEAFF.

CDR3 protein: CASSQFLASSYNEQFF. The CDR3 bases are TGTGCCAGCAGCCAATTTCTAGCGAGCTCCTACAATGAGCAGTTCTTC. The rearrangement links TRBV6-6 to TRBJ2-1; D is perhaps TRBD2 (6 bases). Germline V gene sequence: CDR1 MNHNY, CDR2 SVGAGI (reference sequence). CDR3 size: 16 residues. Between the trimmed V and J ends, which lost 6 bases and 0 bases, there was a span of 15 bases.

DNA of the CDR3: TGCGCCAGCAGCTTAAGCGGGAGGGCCACCGGGGAGCTGTTTTTT. Encoded protein: CASSLSGRATGELFF. This chain connects TRBV5-1 to TRBJ2-2, with 10 nucleotides matching TRBD2. CDR3 length: 15 residues. Unmatched junction bases numbered 2, after V lost 2 bases and J lost 4 bases. In germline, CDR1 is SGHRS, CDR2 YFSETQ.

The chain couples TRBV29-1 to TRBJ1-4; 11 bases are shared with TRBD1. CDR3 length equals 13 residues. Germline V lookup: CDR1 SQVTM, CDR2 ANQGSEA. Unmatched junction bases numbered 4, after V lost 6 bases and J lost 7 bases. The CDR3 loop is CSVSGTGGEKLFF. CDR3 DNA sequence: TGCAGCGTGTCCGGGACAGGGGGTGAAAAACTGTTTTTT.

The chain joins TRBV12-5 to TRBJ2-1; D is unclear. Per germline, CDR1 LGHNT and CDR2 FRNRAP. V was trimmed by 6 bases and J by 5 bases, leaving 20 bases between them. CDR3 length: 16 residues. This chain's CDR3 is CASGPGTSTSDNEQFF. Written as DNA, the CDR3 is TGTGCTAGTGGCCCCGGTACGTCAACGTCGGACAATGAGCAGTTCTTC.

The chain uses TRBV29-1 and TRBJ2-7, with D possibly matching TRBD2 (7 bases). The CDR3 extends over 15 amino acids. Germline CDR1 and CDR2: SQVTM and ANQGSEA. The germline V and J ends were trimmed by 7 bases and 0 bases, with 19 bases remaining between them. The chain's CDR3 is CSGLGGTQSSYEQYF. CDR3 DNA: TGCAGCGGCCTGGGGGGGACACAGAGCTCCTACGAGCAGTACTTC.

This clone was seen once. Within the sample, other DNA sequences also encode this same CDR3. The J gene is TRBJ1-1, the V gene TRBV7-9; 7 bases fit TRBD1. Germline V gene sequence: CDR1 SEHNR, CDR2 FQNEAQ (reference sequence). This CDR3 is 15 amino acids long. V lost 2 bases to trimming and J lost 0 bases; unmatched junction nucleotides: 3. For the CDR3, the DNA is TGTGCCAGCAGCTTAACCGGGACAGTGAACACTGAAGCTTTCTTT. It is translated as CASSLTGTVNTEAFF.

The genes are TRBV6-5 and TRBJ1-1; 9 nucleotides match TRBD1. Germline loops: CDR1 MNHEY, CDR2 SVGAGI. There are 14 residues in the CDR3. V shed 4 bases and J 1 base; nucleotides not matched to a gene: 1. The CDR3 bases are TGTGCCAGCAGTTCGGACAGGGGGAACACTGAAGCTTTCTTT. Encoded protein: CASSSDRGNTEAFF.

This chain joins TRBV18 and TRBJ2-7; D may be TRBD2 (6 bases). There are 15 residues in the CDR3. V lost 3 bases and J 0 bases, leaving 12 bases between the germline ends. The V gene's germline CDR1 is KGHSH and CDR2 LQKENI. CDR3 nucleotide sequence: TGTGCCAGCTCACCCGGGACTGACACCTCCTACGAGCAGTACTTC. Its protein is CASSPGTDTSYEQYF.

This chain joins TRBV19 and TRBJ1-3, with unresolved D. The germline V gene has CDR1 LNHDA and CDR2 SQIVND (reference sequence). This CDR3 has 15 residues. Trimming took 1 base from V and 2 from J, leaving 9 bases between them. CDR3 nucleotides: TGTGCCAGTAGTATAGGAAAAGCCGCTGGAAACACCATATATTTT. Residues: CASSIGKAAGNTIYF.

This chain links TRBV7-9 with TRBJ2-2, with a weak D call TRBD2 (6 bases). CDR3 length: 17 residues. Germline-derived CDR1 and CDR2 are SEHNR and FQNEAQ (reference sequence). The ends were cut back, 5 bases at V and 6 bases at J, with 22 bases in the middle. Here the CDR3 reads CASSIRDRELLAGELFF. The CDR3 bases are TGTGCCAGCAGCATCCGGGATCGGGAGTTACTCGCCGGGGAGCTGTTTTTT. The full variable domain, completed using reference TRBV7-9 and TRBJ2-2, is DTGVSQNPRHKITKRGQNVTFRCDPISEHNRLYWYRQTLGQGPEFLTYFQNEAQLEKSRLLSDRFSAERPKGSFSTLEIQRTEQGDSAMYLCASSIRDRELLAGELFFGEGSRLTVL.

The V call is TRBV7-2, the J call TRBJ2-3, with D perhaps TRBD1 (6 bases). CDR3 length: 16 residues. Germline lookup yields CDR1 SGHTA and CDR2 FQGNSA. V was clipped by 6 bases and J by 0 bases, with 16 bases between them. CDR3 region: CASRLQGTRSTDTQYF. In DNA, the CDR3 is TGTGCCAGCAGGTTACAGGGAACGCGGAGCACAGATACGCAGTATTTT.

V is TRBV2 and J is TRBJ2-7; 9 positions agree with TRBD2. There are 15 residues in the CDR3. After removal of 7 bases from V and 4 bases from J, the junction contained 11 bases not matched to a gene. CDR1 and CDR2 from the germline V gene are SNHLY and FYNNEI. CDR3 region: CASKAGGPYSYEQYF. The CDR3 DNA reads TGTGCCAGCAAGGCGGGAGGGCCTTACTCTTACGAGCAGTACTTC.

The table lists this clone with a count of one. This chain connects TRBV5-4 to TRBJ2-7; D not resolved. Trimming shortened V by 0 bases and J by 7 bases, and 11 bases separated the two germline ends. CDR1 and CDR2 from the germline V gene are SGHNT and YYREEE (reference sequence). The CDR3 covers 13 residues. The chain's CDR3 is CASSLGLAREQYF. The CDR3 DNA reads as TGTGCCAGCAGCTTGGGGTTAGCTAGGGAGCAGTACTTC. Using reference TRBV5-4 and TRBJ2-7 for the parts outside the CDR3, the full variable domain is ETGVTQSPTHLIKTRGQQVTLRCSSQSGHNTVSWYQQALGQGPQFIFQYYREEENGRGNFPPRFSGLQFPNYSSELNVNALELDDSALYLCASSLGLAREQYFGPGTRLTVT.

The CDR3 is CASSLRGGTYEQYF. DNA for the CDR3: TGTGCCAGCAGCTTGCGCGGGGGAACCTACGAGCAGTACTTC. The V and J genes are TRBV5-6 and TRBJ2-7; 7 nucleotides line up with TRBD2. CDR1 and CDR2 (germline): SGHDT, YYEEEE. This CDR3 region has 14 residues. V trimming: 1 base; J trimming: 2 bases; junction bases outside the gene matches: 3.

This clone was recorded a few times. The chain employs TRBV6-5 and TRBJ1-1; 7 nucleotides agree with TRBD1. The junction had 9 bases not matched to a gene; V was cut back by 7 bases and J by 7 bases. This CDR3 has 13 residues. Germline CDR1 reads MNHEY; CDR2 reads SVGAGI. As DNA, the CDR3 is TGTGCCAGCACCGCCGGACAGGAGGTTGAAGCTTTCTTT. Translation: CASTAGQEVEAFF.